These 27 T cell receptor beta chains share one sample of origin, sequenced in a study of human T cells and chemical hapten exposure. TCRdb reprocessed the RACE reads with MiXCR, giving one entry per CDR3 protein. Of fewer than 100,000 distinct CDR3 sequences listed, 7% to 9.5% are singletons. Time point: healthy volunteer bleed at 6 weeks. Total RNA was isolated from unfractionated whole blood. Sequencing was done on a sample of whole blood. These receptor sequences come from a female donor in good health. Some clones in this sample may be carry-over from other donors' samples.

The table lists this clonotype with a few counts. This could be a read error, since a much larger clone is one nucleotide away. The chain combines TRBV29-1 with TRBJ2-7; D remains ambiguous. The CDR3 covers 13 residues. V was trimmed by 7 bases and J by 4 bases, leaving 17 bases between them. CDR1 is SQVTM and CDR2 is ANQGSEA in the germline V gene. The CDR3 loop reads CSAGLGRGYEQYF. Here the CDR3 DNA reads TGCAGCGCCGGGCTAGGGCGTGGGTACGAGCAGTACTTC.

This clonotype turned up a few times. The chain recombines TRBV5-4 with TRBJ2-1; D remains ambiguous. The V end lost 3 bases, the J end lost 0 bases, and 13 bases lay between the germline ends. Germline assignment: CDR1 SGHNT and CDR2 YYREEE (reference sequence). This CDR3 is 16 amino acids long. The chain's CDR3 is CASSSPSGSSYNEQFF. The CDR3 DNA sequence: TGTGCCAGCAGCTCCCCGTCAGGCAGCTCCTACAATGAGCAGTTCTTC.

V and J are TRBV6-5 and TRBJ2-7; D gene ambiguous. The CDR3 has 11 residues. Between the trimmed V and J ends, which lost 4 bases and 5 bases, there was a span of 6 bases. Germline V CDR1 and CDR2: MNHEY, SVGAGI. CDR3 sequence: CASSSPNEQYF. For the CDR3, the DNA is TGTGCCAGCAGTTCCCCTAACGAGCAGTACTTC.

This clonotype has ten or more counts. CDR3 nucleotides: TGCAGCGTTGACGAAAACAGGCGATTTTACTATGGCTACACCTTC. Amino acids: CSVDENRRFYYGYTF. The rearrangement uses TRBV29-1 and TRBJ1-2, with D perhaps matching TRBD1 (5 bases). The V end was cut by 3 bases, the J end by 3 bases, with 17 bases between. The CDR3 extends over 15 amino acids. Germline V gives CDR1 SQVTM, CDR2 ANQGSEA.

This clonotype showed up just a few times. Here the CDR3 DNA reads TGTGCCAGCTCACCACCAGGAGGGGTCGGGATCGACCCTATGAACACTGAAGCTTTCTTT. Protein: CASSPPGGVGIDPMNTEAFF. The chain combines TRBV18 with TRBJ1-1, with D maybe TRBD1 (5 bases). This CDR3 is 20 amino acids long. V lost 0 bases to trimming and J lost 0 bases, with 23 bases between them. Germline V gene lookup returns CDR1 KGHSH and CDR2 LQKENI.

The chain uses TRBV7-8 and TRBJ2-7; D is uncertain. V gave up 0 bases and J gave up 1 base, with 4 bases separating them. This CDR3 is built from 13 residues. The germline CDR1 and CDR2 sequences are SGHVS and FQNEAQ. The CDR3: CASSLAASYEQYF. The CDR3 DNA follows: TGTGCCAGCAGCTTAGCAGCTTCCTACGAGCAGTACTTC.

This clonotype was seen many times. The chain uses TRBV2 and TRBJ2-7, with 10 positions matching TRBD2. The CDR3 runs 15 residues. Germline V gene data show CDR1 as SNHLY and CDR2 as FYNNEI. Losses at the gene ends were 6 bases for V and 2 bases for J; bases not matched to a gene: 7. CDR3: CASRTPLAGAYEQYF. Written as DNA, the CDR3 is TGTGCCAGCAGAACACCTCTAGCGGGGGCCTACGAGCAGTACTTC.

This clonotype was counted at least ten times. The V and J genes are TRBV4-3 and TRBJ2-3; maybe TRBD2 (5 bases). The CDR3 runs 17 residues. Trimming pared 0 bases from V and 1 base from J, leaving 14 bases between. The germline V gene has CDR1 LGHNA and CDR2 YSLEER. As DNA, the CDR3 is TGCGCCAGCAGCCAAGACCGGACTGGCTTTGGCACAGATACGCAGTATTTT. Translation gives CASSQDRTGFGTDTQYF.

This clonotype came up a few times. This rearrangement joins TRBV4-3 to TRBJ1-1, with TRBD1 as a possible D gene (5 bases). Trimming stripped 0 bases from V and 4 bases from J, with 12 bases between. Germline V lookup: CDR1 LGHNA, CDR2 YSLEER. This CDR3 is built from 15 residues. Here the CDR3 reads CASSQDRGEATEAFF. The CDR3 DNA reads TGCGCCAGCAGCCAAGATCGGGGGGAGGCCACTGAAGCTTTCTTT.

This clonotype was counted a few times. The chain employs TRBV24-1 and TRBJ2-2; unclear D gene. The CDR3 is 13 amino acids. Deletions cut 0 bases from V and 7 bases from J, with 5 bases between. CDR1 and CDR2 (germline): KGHDR, SFDVKD. Written as DNA, the CDR3 is TGTGCCACCAGTGATTTGGGGTTCGGGGAGCTGTTTTTT. It codes for CATSDLGFGELFF.

The rearrangement uses TRBV11-1 and TRBJ2-5; possible D gene TRBD2, 6 bases. Germline V lookup: CDR1 SGHAT, CDR2 FQDESV (reference sequence). This CDR3 comprises 14 residues. The V end lost 5 bases, the J end lost 5 bases, and 15 bases lay between the germline ends. The CDR3 region has the DNA TGTGCCAGCAGCCCCAGGGACTTCTCGGAGACCCAGTACTTC. It encodes CASSPRDFSETQYF.

Only a few counts were recorded for this clonotype. The chain is built from TRBV13 and TRBJ1-6; TRBD1 is a possible D gene (6 bases). In germline, CDR1 is PRHDT, CDR2 FYEKMQ (reference sequence). The length of the CDR3 is 15 residues. Trimming took off 5 bases at V and 7 bases at J, with 15 bases between the two ends. In DNA form, the CDR3 reads TGTGCCAGCAGCCCGCGACAGGAGGCAAATTCACCCCTCCACTTT. As protein: CASSPRQEANSPLHF.

Many counts were recorded for this clonotype. The V call is TRBV7-8, the J call TRBJ2-6; D possibly matches TRBD1 or TRBD2 (5 bases each). In germline, CDR1 is SGHVS, CDR2 FQNEAQ. Trimming took 5 bases from V and 0 from J, leaving 8 bases between them. The CDR3 length is 15 residues. The CDR3 nucleotides are TGTGCCAGCAGCCTAGGGACCTCTGGGGCCAACGTCCTGACTTTC. Amino acid sequence: CASSLGTSGANVLTF.

V usage is TRBV30 and J usage is TRBJ1-2; D possibly corresponds to TRBD1 (5 bases). Germline assignment: CDR1 GTSNPN and CDR2 SVGIG (reference sequence). The ends were cut back, 0 bases at V and 1 base at J, with 12 bases in the middle. CDR3 length: 15 residues. The CDR3 nucleotides read TGTGCCTGGAGTGTGGGGCAGGGCAATAACTATGGCTACACCTTC. The encoded protein is CAWSVGQGNNYGYTF.

This clonotype was seen a handful of times. The chain carries TRBV20-1 and TRBJ2-7; 9 nucleotides match TRBD1. The ends lost 3 bases at V and 7 bases at J; junction bases unmatched: 10. Per germline, CDR1 DFQATT and CDR2 SNEGSKA (reference sequence). There are 14 residues in the CDR3. The CDR3 reads CSASRLDRGLEQYF. The CDR3 coding sequence is TGCAGTGCTAGTAGACTGGACAGGGGACTTGAGCAGTACTTC.

This clonotype has ten or more counts. This chain joins TRBV5-6 and TRBJ1-1, with TRBD1 matching 10 bases. Germline V lookup: CDR1 SGHDT, CDR2 YYEEEE. This CDR3 spans 15 amino acids. J gave up 5 bases and V 4 bases, and 8 bases lay outside the gene matches. Here the CDR3 DNA reads TGTGCCAGCAGCCCAGAAGACAGGGGGCATACTGAAGCTTTCTTT. This encodes CASSPEDRGHTEAFF.

At least ten counts were recorded for this clonotype. The J gene is TRBJ2-2, the V gene TRBV11-3, with D maybe TRBD1 (6 bases). CDR1 and CDR2 from the germline V gene are SGHNT and YENEEA. CDR3 length: 17 amino acids. V lost 5 bases and J 2 bases, leaving 18 bases between the germline ends. The DNA of the CDR3 is TGTGCCAGCAGCCCTGACGTAGGGACACCCAACACCGGGGAGCTGTTTTTT. Translation: CASSPDVGTPNTGELFF. The entire variable domain, with the rest obtained from reference TRBV11-3 and TRBJ2-2, is as follows: EAGVVQSPRYKIIEKKQPVAFWCNPISGHNTLYWYLQNLGQGPELLIRYENEEAVDDSQLPKDRFSAERLKGVDSTLKIQPAELGDSAVYLCASSPDVGTPNTGELFFGEGSRLTVL.

The chain is built from TRBV5-1 and TRBJ2-7; possible D gene TRBD2, 5 bases. The CDR3 is 14 residues long. Germline assignment: CDR1 SGHRS and CDR2 YFSETQ. Trimming removed 2 bases from V and 2 bases from J, with 11 bases in between. CDR3 nucleotides: TGCGCCAGCAGCTTTTCCGGGAATACCTACGAGCAGTACTTC. As protein: CASSFSGNTYEQYF.

This clonotype was found many times. This chain links TRBV20-1 with TRBJ1-5, with 9 nucleotides matching TRBD1. Trimming cost V 2 bases and J 1 base; bases outside gene matches: 3. The germline V gene has CDR1 DFQATT and CDR2 SNEGSKA (reference sequence). The CDR3 covers 15 residues. CDR3 residues: CSARKTGGSNQPQHF. CDR3 in DNA: TGCAGTGCTAGAAAGACAGGGGGGAGCAATCAGCCCCAGCATTTT.

The rearrangement links TRBV12-3 or TRBV12-4 to TRBJ1-6; 10 bases are a match to TRBD1. The J segment lost 7 bases and the V segment lost 3 bases, leaving 3 bases of the junction unmatched. The CDR3 has 15 residues. CDR3 coding DNA: TGTGCCAGCAGTTTCTCGGACAGGGGGAATTCACCCCTCCACTTT. Amino acids: CASSFSDRGNSPLHF.

This rearrangement joins TRBV20-1 to TRBJ2-7; the match to TRBD1 covers 7 bases. CDR3 length: 12 amino acids. V lost 3 bases to trimming and J lost 7 bases; unmatched junction nucleotides: 6. Per the germline V gene, CDR1 is DFQATT and CDR2 is SNEGSKA (reference sequence). CDR3 DNA sequence: TGCAGTGCTAGGGACGACAGGGCTGAGCAGTACTTC. Amino acid sequence: CSARDDRAEQYF.

This clonotype showed up many times. The V call is TRBV29-1, the J call TRBJ1-2, with TRBD1 as a possible D gene (5 bases). The CDR3 is 14 residues long. The V end was cut by 4 bases, the J end by 4 bases, with 16 bases between. The germline V gene has CDR1 SQVTM and CDR2 ANQGSEA. CDR3: CSVGTSGTGYGYTF. In DNA, the CDR3 is TGCAGCGTTGGCACGTCCGGGACGGGCTATGGCTACACCTTC.

The rearrangement uses TRBV20-1 and TRBJ2-7, with 7 bases fitting TRBD1. The CDR3 has 15 residues. V lost 6 bases to trimming and J lost 2 bases; unmatched junction nucleotides: 13. Germline V lookup: CDR1 DFQATT, CDR2 SNEGSKA (reference sequence). The CDR3 loop is CSAPDRREGPYEQYF. Here the CDR3 DNA reads TGCAGTGCCCCGGACAGGAGAGAGGGCCCCTACGAGCAGTACTTC.

This clonotype was observed at least ten times. The chain recombines TRBV12-3 or TRBV12-4 with TRBJ2-3; 11 nucleotides align to TRBD2. Germline trimming cut 3 bases from V and 2 bases from J; bases unmatched to any gene: 4. The CDR3 extends over 16 amino acids. The CDR3 region has the DNA TGTGCCAGCAGTTTTAGCGGGGGGGCCGTCACAGATACGCAGTATTTT. It translates to CASSFSGGAVTDTQYF.

This clonotype was counted many times. CDR3 coding DNA: TGTGCCAGCAGTTCACACAGCTCCTACGAGCAGTACTTC. Protein sequence: CASSSHSSYEQYF. The gene calls are TRBV28 and TRBJ2-7; D uncertain. The V end was cut by 4 bases, the J end by 0 bases, with 7 bases between. The CDR3 spans 13 residues. CDR1 is MDHEN, CDR2 SYDVKM, per germline.

This clonotype was picked up many times. J is TRBJ1-6 and V is TRBV9; D is possibly TRBD1 (5 bases). This CDR3 is built from 15 residues. Looked up from germline, CDR1 is SGDLS and CDR2 is YYNGEE. V lost 0 bases and J lost 7, with 11 bases in between. The CDR3 loop is CASSVEQGRNSPLHF. The CDR3 nucleotides are TGTGCCAGCAGCGTAGAGCAGGGTCGGAATTCACCCCTCCACTTT.

This clonotype was observed a few times. V and J are TRBV5-6 and TRBJ1-1; the D gene is possibly TRBD1 (5 bases). Germline values: CDR1 SGHDT, CDR2 YYEEEE. This CDR3 contains 12 residues. The V gene lost 2 bases and the J gene lost 8 bases, with 10 bases spanning the gap. The DNA of the CDR3 is TGTGCCAGCAGCTTCGGGGGACGGGAAGCTTTCTTT. As protein: CASSFGGREAFF.